This T cell receptor beta chain was obtained from a study of T cells expressing NK-cell markers. As for the study in general: Repertoires of TCR beta were obtained from T cells sorted as CD3+CD56+NKG2C+, CD3+CD56+NKG2C- and CD3+CD56-NKG2C+. Seropositivity for HCMV was found in seven of the eight sequenced donors, with one seronegative.

This CDR3 spans 16 amino acids. Germline loops: CDR1 MNHEY, CDR2 SMNVEV (reference sequence). Findings of the study overall: The study did not resolve the HCMV specificity of expanded NKG2C+ T cell clones.

About this clonotype: Its cognate antigen is unknown.

A 5'RACE template switching approach incorporating UMIs was used to make TCR beta cDNA. TCRdb re-called the 5' RACE reads and shows each CDR3 protein once, DNA omitted. The sample data list about 150,000 distinct CDR3 sequences. This clonotype was obtained from a woman between 50 and 59 years old in good health. The chain carries TRBV27 and TRBJ2-1; TCRdb's assignment of TRBD2 cannot be checked, as there is no DNA. The source material was blood T cells: a sorted CD56 or NKG2C T cell subset, CD4+ or CD8+ T cells, or bulk PBMC T cells (not recorded which). The CDR3 is CASSFPSGGGYNEQFF.